This entry concerns a single TCR beta chain. Its antigen is unidentified. The junction departs from germline at one end; a sequencing error may be responsible. It was roughly 10 milliliters of peripheral blood that were drawn from each donor. Together with a sample-barcoded 5' primer, a J-beta primer mix was included in a second PCR lasting roughly 6 to 12 cycles. TCRdb re-called the 5' RACE reads with MiXCR, one entry per CDR3 protein. The sample has hundreds of thousands of distinct CDR3 sequences; more than 35% are singletons. The record originates from a study of blood T cells in healthy people across ages. Per germline, CDR1 SGHDN and CDR2 FVKESK. The CDR3 contains 15 residues. Study observations and caveats: There were more naive CD4+ cells and higher diversity in long-lived donors than in aged donors.

Input material: blood. V usage is TRBV14 and J usage is TRBJ2-1, with D perhaps matching TRBD1 (7 bases). This receptor was taken from a man older than 75 in good health. The CDR3 loop reads CDSSRRDSGYNEQFF. As DNA, the CDR3 is TGTGACAGCAGCCGGCGGGACAGCGGGTACAATGAGCAGTTCTTC.